These T cell receptor beta chains were read from a single sample in a study of OX40 agonist ivuxolimab in advanced cancers. Using immunoSEQ multiplex PCR, the repertoire was profiled, and TCRdb retains in-frame clones only, with some absent. The sample records under 50,000 clones, approximately 91% being singletons. This specimen was CD4+ or CD8+ T cells sorted from blood, taken in a trial of the OX40 agonist ivuxolimab. The receptors shown here come from an adult with an advanced solid tumor such as melanoma, head and neck, liver or kidney cancer. Both conserved end residues are part of each CDR3. The D gene is left open where the match is weak. Size values are once, few and many counts, or a class for expanded clones, and some rows have none.

CDR3 length,clone size,V gene,D gene,J gene,CDR3 protein,CDR3 DNA
15,NA,TRBV19,NA,TRBJ1-2,CASSEGQSYSDGYTF,TGTGCCAGTAGTGAGGGGCAGTCCTACTCGGATGGCTACACCTTC
18,NA,TRBV30,TRBD2,TRBJ2-7,CAWSPGLAGGLFGDEQYF,TGTGCCTGGAGTCCCGGACTAGCGGGAGGGCTTTTCGGGGACGAGCAGTACTTC
17,NA,TRBV4-3,NA,TRBJ2-5,CASSQDKSGAGVETQYF,TGCGCCAGCAGCCAAGATAAATCGGGGGCGGGTGTTGAGACCCAGTACTTC
14,NA,TRBV7-9,TRBD2,TRBJ2-1,CASSTGGPYNEQFF,TGTGCCAGCAGTACGGGAGGCCCCTACAATGAGCAGTTCTTC
15,NA,TRBV7-6,NA,TRBJ2-1,CASSRDPFDYNEQFF,TGTGCCAGCAGTCGGGACCCATTCGACTACAATGAGCAGTTCTTC
15,NA,TRBV5-4,NA,TRBJ2-5,CASSSTSGDIETQYF,TGTGCCAGCAGCTCGACAAGCGGAGACATAGAGACCCAGTACTTC
17,once,TRBV4-1,NA,TRBJ2-2,CASSPLGAEAGTGELFF,TGCGCCAGCAGCCCTCTAGGCGCGGAGGCGGGCACCGGGGAGCTGTTTTTT
12,once,TRBV5-6,NA,TRBJ1-1,CASSPGFTEAFF,TGTGCCAGCAGCCCGGGGTTTACTGAAGCTTTCTTT
14,NA,TRBV6-1,TRBD2,TRBJ2-7,CASSAGGGAYEQYF,TGTGCCAGCAGTGCCGGCGGGGGAGCCTACGAGCAGTACTTC
15,NA,TRBV2,NA,TRBJ2-2,CASSLRQSSTGELFF,TGTGCCAGCAGTCTTCGACAGAGTAGCACCGGGGAGCTGTTTTTT
15,NA,TRBV10-3,NA,TRBJ2-1,CAISQRETERNEQFF,TGTGCCATCAGCCAGAGAGAGACCGAAAGAAATGAGCAGTTCTTC
15,NA,TRBV2,TRBD1,TRBJ2-1,CASSSPPTGTNEQFF,TGTGCCAGCAGTTCTCCTCCGACAGGGACAAATGAGCAGTTCTTC
14,NA,TRBV19,TRBD1,TRBJ1-3,CASTPGTGWNTIYF,TGTGCCAGTACTCCAGGGACAGGGTGGAACACCATATATTTT
16,NA,TRBV28,TRBD2,TRBJ2-7,CASSSYRGPRGDEQYF,TGTGCCAGCAGTTCCTACAGAGGGCCCCGGGGGGACGAGCAGTACTTC
15,few,TRBV7-2,NA,TRBJ2-3,CASSQNSPGTDTQYF,TGTGCCAGCAGCCAAAATAGCCCGGGCACAGATACGCAGTATTTT
13,NA,TRBV18,NA,TRBJ2-1,CASSPPTRNEQFF,TGTGCCAGCTCACCTCCAACACGCAATGAGCAGTTCTTC
11,NA,TRBV7-4,NA,TRBJ2-7,CASSRRARTWF,TGTGCCAGCAGTCGAAGAGCGAGAACCTGGTTC
16,NA,TRBV27,NA,TRBJ2-7,CASSFHGTGSSYEQYF,TGTGCCAGCAGTTTCCACGGGACGGGATCCTCCTACGAGCAGTACTTC
14,few,TRBV5-6,TRBD1,TRBJ2-7,CASSLDRVSYEQYF,TGTGCCAGCAGCCTGGACAGGGTCTCCTACGAGCAGTACTTC
13,NA,TRBV5-6,TRBD1,TRBJ2-3,CASSWTGGDTQYF,TGTGCCAGCAGCTGGACAGGAGGAGATACGCAGTATTTT
15,NA,TRBV9,NA,TRBJ2-1,CASSVMAERYNEQFF,TGTGCCAGCAGCGTAATGGCAGAAAGATACAATGAGCAGTTCTTC
11,NA,TRBV28,TRBD2,TRBJ2-7,CAREAGLEQYF,TGTGCCAGGGAAGCGGGACTCGAGCAGTACTTC
17,NA,TRBV11-3,TRBD1,TRBJ2-7,CASSLAGTGGFLYEQYF,TGTGCCAGCAGCTTGGCCGGGACAGGGGGCTTCCTCTACGAGCAGTACTTC
15,once,TRBV7-9,NA,TRBJ2-5,CASSTRTGVEETQYF,TGTGCCAGCAGCACACGGACGGGGGTGGAAGAGACCCAGTACTTC
21,NA,TRBV4-1,NA,TRBJ2-3,CASSQVFEGQGIPLITDTQYF,TGCGCCAGCAGCCAAGTGTTCGAGGGGCAGGGCATCCCTCTTATCACAGATACGCAGTATTTT
16,NA,TRBV12-5,TRBD1,TRBJ1-1,CASGLDRGDRNTEAFF,TGTGCTAGTGGTTTGGACAGGGGGGACAGGAACACTGAAGCTTTCTTT
12,NA,TRBV6-1,NA,TRBJ2-3,CASSVSTDTQYF,TGTGCCAGCAGTGTAAGCACAGATACGCAGTATTTT
12,NA,TRBV19,TRBD1,TRBJ2-7,CASSYRGYEQYF,TGTGCCAGTAGTTACAGGGGGTACGAGCAGTACTTC
15,NA,TRBV7-3,NA,TRBJ2-1,CASSLSSYSYNEQFF,TGTGCCAGCAGCTTGTCTAGCTACTCCTACAATGAGCAGTTCTTC
15,NA,TRBV28,TRBD1,TRBJ2-1,CASSSHRGENNEQFF,TGTGCCAGCAGTTCACACAGGGGAGAGAACAATGAGCAGTTCTTC
14,NA,TRBV5-3,NA,TRBJ1-1,CARSFPGRDTEAFF,TGTGCCAGAAGCTTCCCGGGGCGGGACACTGAAGCTTTCTTT
16,once,TRBV11-2,TRBD2,TRBJ2-6,CASSFYGRDGANVLTF,TGTGCCAGCAGCTTTTATGGGAGGGATGGGGCCAACGTCCTGACTTTC